Presented here are 9 T cell receptor beta chains from one specimen sequenced in a study of vaccination effects on CD4 cells after COVID-19. Only in-frame clones appear in the TCRdb table, and some are missing; sequencing was by immunoSEQ multiplex PCR. The sample holds 25,000 or so clones, around 75% seen once. No antigen is known for these receptors. Viral peptide pool expansion of antigen-specific CD4+ T cells preceded sequencing in the ViraFEST assay. It was after around eleven days of culture that CD4+ T cells were isolated. Vaccinated participants had no history of SARS-CoV-2 infection and tested negative for nucleocapsid antibodies. This specimen consisted of CD4+ T cells from PBMCs cultured with HCoV-NL63 spike peptides, obtained before COVID-19 vaccination. These receptor sequences come from a human donor who received a COVID-19 vaccine.

The chain joins TRBV5-1 to TRBJ1-2; unclear D gene. The V end lost 0 bases, the J end lost 4 bases, and 13 bases lay between the germline ends. CDR1 and CDR2 (germline): SGHRS, YFSETQ. There are 15 residues in the CDR3. The CDR3 region has the DNA TGCGCCAGCAGCTTGGGGCCGGGGAGCCCCTATGGCTACACCTTC. It encodes CASSLGPGSPYGYTF.

The chain is built from TRBV28 and TRBJ2-2; 7 nucleotides agree with TRBD2. CDR1 and CDR2 from the germline V gene are MDHEN and SYDVKM. The V gene end was trimmed by 8 bases and the J gene end by 9 bases; junction bases not matched to a gene: 6. The CDR3 length is 12 residues. The CDR3 nucleotides are TGTGCCAGCGGGTTGGGAGGGAGGGAGCTGTTTTTT. It specifies CASGLGGRELFF.

This clone was found once. The gene calls are TRBV10-3 and TRBJ2-1; D ambiguous. Germline CDR1 reads ENHRY; CDR2 reads SYGVKD. V dropped 8 bases and J dropped 4 bases, with 9 bases sitting between them. The CDR3 contains 12 residues. CDR3 sequence: CAIAEQYNEQFF. The CDR3 nucleotides are TGTGCCATCGCTGAGCAGTACAATGAGCAGTTCTTC.

This clone has more than one count but fewer than ten. The rearrangement joins TRBV7-2 to TRBJ1-5; D ambiguous. This CDR3 region has 13 residues. In germline, CDR1 is SGHTA, CDR2 FQGNSA. Trimming removed 3 bases at V and 10 bases at J, with 13 bases between. The CDR3: CASSFGPSNPQHF. CDR3 nucleotide sequence: TGTGCCAGCAGCTTTGGTCCGAGCAACCCCCAGCATTTT.

This rearrangement joins TRBV18 to TRBJ1-2, with a tentative D call TRBD1 (5 bases). Germline CDR1 and CDR2: KGHSH and LQKENI. This CDR3 is 15 amino acids long. Between the trimmed V and J ends, which lost 4 bases and 2 bases, there was a span of 14 bases. The DNA of the CDR3 is TGTGCCAGCTCACTCCAGGGTGGGGTCAACTATGGCTACACCTTC. Residues: CASSLQGGVNYGYTF.

The chain joins TRBV3-1 (or the pseudogene TRBV3-2) to TRBJ2-3; D unresolved. The CDR3 loop spans 11 amino acids. Germline V gene data show CDR1 as LGHDT and CDR2 as YNNKEL (reference sequence). The germline V and J ends were trimmed by 6 bases and 1 base, with 2 bases remaining between them. The CDR3 sequence is CASRGTDTQYF. The CDR3 DNA is TGTGCCAGCAGGGGCACAGATACGCAGTATTTT.

The chain is built from TRBV19 and TRBJ2-1; TRBD2 matches at 9 bases. CDR1 and CDR2 from the germline V gene are LNHDA and SQIVND (reference sequence). The V and J ends lost 3 bases and 4 bases, in that order; junction bases with no gene match: 7. This CDR3 contains 16 residues. CDR3: CASSMVSGGDYNEQFF. CDR3 DNA sequence: TGTGCCAGTAGTATGGTTAGCGGGGGCGATTACAATGAGCAGTTCTTC.

The J gene is TRBJ2-1, the V gene TRBV2, with a weak D call TRBD2 (5 bases). The V end was cut by 4 bases, the J end by 9 bases, with 13 bases between. Germline V gene data show CDR1 as SNHLY and CDR2 as FYNNEI. This CDR3 spans 13 amino acids. The CDR3, as DNA: TGTGCCAGCAGTGTTAGGACTCCACCTGAGCAGTTCTTC. Translated, it gives CASSVRTPPEQFF. The whole variable domain, filled in from reference TRBV2 and TRBJ2-1, reads EPEVTQTPSHQVTQMGQEVILRCVPISNHLYFYWYRQILGQKVEFLVSFYNNEISEKSEIFDDQFSVERPDGSNFTLKIRSTKLEDSAMYFCASSVRTPPEQFFGPGTRLTVL.

V and J are TRBV6-5 and TRBJ2-7; 11 bases line up with TRBD1. After removal of 0 bases from V and 4 bases from J, the junction contained 2 bases not matched to a gene. This CDR3 is built from 15 residues. Germline CDR1 MNHEY, CDR2 SVGAGI. The CDR3 DNA reads as TGTGCCAGCAGTTACTCGGGGACAGGGGGTTACGAGCAGTACTTC. Translation gives CASSYSGTGGYEQYF.